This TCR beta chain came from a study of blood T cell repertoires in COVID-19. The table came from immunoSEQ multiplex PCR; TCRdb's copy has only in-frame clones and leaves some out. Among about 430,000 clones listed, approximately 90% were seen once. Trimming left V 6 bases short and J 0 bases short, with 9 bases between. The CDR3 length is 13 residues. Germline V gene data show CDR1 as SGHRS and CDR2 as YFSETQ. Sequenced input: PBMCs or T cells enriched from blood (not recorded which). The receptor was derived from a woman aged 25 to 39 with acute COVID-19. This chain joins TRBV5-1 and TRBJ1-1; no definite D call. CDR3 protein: CASTQYMNTEAFF. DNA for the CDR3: TGCGCCAGCACACAGTACATGAACACTGAAGCTTTCTTT.